This T cell receptor (beta chain) was identified during a study of blood T cell repertoires in COVID-19. The overall study: PBMCs, B-cell-depleted T cells, or T cells provided the cDNA or gDNA that made up the material.

Source study methods: Estimation of nucleated cell counts was performed using reference gene primer amplification. TCRdb's table, derived via immunoSEQ multiplex PCR, lists solely in-frame clones and lacks some. The V and J calls and clone size were taken over from that table, and D and trimming were inferred from the DNA. This sample yields 97,000 or so clones, of which around 90% are seen a single time; around 2.9% belongs to the top ten. V was trimmed by 5 bases and J by 1 base, leaving 14 bases between them. The CDR3 has 15 residues. Germline-derived CDR1 and CDR2 are SGHTA and FQGNSA. Sequencing was done on a sample of peripheral blood. V and J are TRBV7-2 and TRBJ1-2; the D gene is possibly TRBD1 (5 bases). The source of this sequence is a man aged 50 or older with active or convalescent COVID-19. CDR3: CASSITTTDNYGYTF. The DNA for the CDR3 is TGTGCCAGCAGCATTACAACGACAGATAACTATGGCTACACCTTC.